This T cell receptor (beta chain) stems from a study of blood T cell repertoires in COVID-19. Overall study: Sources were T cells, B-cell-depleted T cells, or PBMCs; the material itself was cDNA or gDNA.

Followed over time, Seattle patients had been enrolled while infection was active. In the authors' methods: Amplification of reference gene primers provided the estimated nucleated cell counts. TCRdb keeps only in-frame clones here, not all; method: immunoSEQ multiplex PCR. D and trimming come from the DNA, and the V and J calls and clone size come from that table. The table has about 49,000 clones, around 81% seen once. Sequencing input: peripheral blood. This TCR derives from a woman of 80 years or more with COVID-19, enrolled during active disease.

The CDR3 coding sequence is TGTGCCAGCAGCCTCGGGACTAGCGGGAGTTATACGCAGTATTTT. Amino acid sequence: CASSLGTSGSYTQYF. This chain connects TRBV6-5 to TRBJ2-3; 14 bases map to TRBD2. Germline-derived CDR1 and CDR2 are MNHEY and SVGAGI. This CDR3 region has 15 residues. V was clipped by 6 bases and J by 7 bases; unmatched bases: 6.